This T cell receptor (beta chain) was sequenced for a study of control samples from healthy donors and cancer patients. TCRdb's copy holds only in-frame clones and misses some; the assay was immunoSEQ multiplex PCR. The sample records more than 50,000 clones, 75% to 85% being singletons. The sample was blood. The clonotype was recovered from a man between 40 and 49 years old in good health.

CDR3 sequence (DNA): TGCGCCAGCAGCCACGTACGGCTCTCTGGGGCCAACGTCCTGACTTTC. This encodes CASSHVRLSGANVLTF. The chain recombines TRBV4-3 with TRBJ2-6, with D unclear. CDR3 size: 16 residues. The V gene lost 3 bases and the J gene lost 0 bases, with 9 bases spanning the gap. The germline CDR1 and CDR2 sequences are LGHNA and YSLEER.